This T cell receptor (beta chain) was identified in a study of blood T cell repertoires in COVID-19. On the study more broadly: The United States, Italy and Spain provided the acute and convalescent COVID-19 samples. T cells, B-cell-depleted T cells, or PBMCs provided the cDNA or gDNA that served as material.

Per the original methods: Nucleated cell number was recorded as an estimate derived from reference gene primer amplification. The table came from immunoSEQ multiplex PCR; TCRdb's copy has only in-frame clones and leaves some out. V and J calls and clone size are copied from that table; D and trimming were computed from the DNA. The data show about 120,000 clones, 87% seen once. With V trimmed by 6 bases and J by 5 bases, 12 bases remained unmatched. The CDR3 length is 15 residues. Germline CDR1 is SNHLY and CDR2 is FYNNEI. The sequencing sample was made of peripheral blood. V is TRBV2 and J is TRBJ2-5; 7 bases line up with TRBD1. The receptor was isolated from a human donor in a cohort sampled during active COVID-19. In nucleotides, the CDR3 is TGTGCCAGCAGAGATACAGGGGAGAGTAGCGAGACCCAGTACTTC. This translates into CASRDTGESSETQYF.